This T cell receptor (beta chain) appears in the sequencing data of a study of T cell changes during pregnancy in multiple sclerosis. There are 14 residues in the CDR3. Germline V lookup: CDR1 LNHDA, CDR2 SQIVND (reference sequence). The V segment lost 9 bases and the J segment 11 bases; nucleotides outside the gene matches: 10. Sequencing was performed with immunoSEQ multiplex PCR; in TCRdb, only in-frame clones are kept and a portion is missing. The sample comprises roughly 80,000 clones, about 90% of which are singletons, and more than 1.4% rests with the top ten. The starting material was peripheral blood, obtained before pregnancy. The chain couples TRBV19 to TRBJ2-3; 14 bases map to TRBD2. This clonotype originated in a female donor with multiple sclerosis, enrolled in a pregnancy study. DNA of the CDR3: TGTGCCAGCGGGACTAGCGGGGGCCCCGGGGGGCAGTATTTT. Protein sequence: CASGTSGGPGGQYF.